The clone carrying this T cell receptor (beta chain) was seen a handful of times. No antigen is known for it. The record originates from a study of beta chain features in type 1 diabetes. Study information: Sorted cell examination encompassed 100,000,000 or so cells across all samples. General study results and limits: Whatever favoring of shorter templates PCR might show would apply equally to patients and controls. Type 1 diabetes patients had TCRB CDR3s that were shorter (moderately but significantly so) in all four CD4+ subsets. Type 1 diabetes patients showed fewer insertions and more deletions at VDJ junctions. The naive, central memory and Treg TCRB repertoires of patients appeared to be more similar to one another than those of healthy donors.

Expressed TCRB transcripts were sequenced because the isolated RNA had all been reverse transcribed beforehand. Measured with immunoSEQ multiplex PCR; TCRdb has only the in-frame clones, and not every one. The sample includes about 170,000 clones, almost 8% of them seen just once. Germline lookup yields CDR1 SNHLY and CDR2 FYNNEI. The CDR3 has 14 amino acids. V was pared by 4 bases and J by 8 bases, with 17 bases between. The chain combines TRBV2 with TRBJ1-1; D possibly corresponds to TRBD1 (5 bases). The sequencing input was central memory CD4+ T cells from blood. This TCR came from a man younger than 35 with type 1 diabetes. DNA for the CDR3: TGTGCCAGCAGTGTTGAGTCGGGGGTCAGGGAAGCTTTCTTT. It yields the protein CASSVESGVREAFF.